Reported below is one TCR beta chain. The target antigen is unknown. The sample is drawn from a study of T cells expressing NK-cell markers. Study results and limitations: HCMV specificity of the expanded NKG2C+ T cell clones was not established. These clonotypes also led the CD3+CD56-NKG2C+ fraction in several donors. Dominant NKG2C+ clonotypes made up about 1.0-7.0% of CD8+ T cells in a handful of donors.

TCRdb re-called the 5' RACE reads, yielding one record per CDR3 amino acid sequence without DNA. This table holds about 550,000 distinct CDR3 sequences. The CDR3 consists of 16 residues. The germline CDR1 and CDR2 sequences are KGHSH and LQKENI. The chain employs TRBV18 and TRBJ1-2. Sequences were obtained from blood T cells: a sorted CD56 or NKG2C T cell subset, CD4+ or CD8+ T cells, or bulk PBMC T cells (not recorded which). This clonotype was sampled from a man aged 18-30 years in good health. This chain's CDR3 is CASSLNTWQADYGYTF.